A selection of T cell receptor beta chains follows, all from one sample in a study of breast tumors, draining lymph nodes, adjacent tissues. TCRdb redid the calling of the multiplex PCR reads with MiXCR, one entry per CDR3 protein. The repertoire holds around 300,000 distinct CDR3 sequences, about 33% seen once, with about 1.2% in the top ten. The source material was axillary lymph node tissue. The receptors shown here come from a female donor with breast cancer. Some clones in this sample may be carry-over from other donors' samples. Both conserved end residues are part of each CDR3. D genes are given only for firm matches. Expanded clones are given a class, and other clones once, few, many or no size at all.

j_call clone_size v_call d_call cdr3_nt cdr3_aa
TRBJ1-6 many TRBV27 - TGTGCCAGCAGTGCCAGGGGCTATAATTCACCCCTCCACTTT CASSARGYNSPLHF
TRBJ2-1 - TRBV7-9 TRBD2 TGTGCCAGCAGCAAACGAAACCTCGGGCTAGCGGGAGGGCCCCTCTACAATGAGCAGTTCTTC CASSKRNLGLAGGPLYNEQFF
TRBJ1-3 few TRBV15 - TGTGCCACCAGCATGGTCAGGGATAGCCAACCCGGAAACACCATATATTTT CATSMVRDSQPGNTIYF
TRBJ2-1 many TRBV9 - TGTGCCAGCAGCCTTGGACGGAATGAGCAGTTCTTC CASSLGRNEQFF
TRBJ2-7 - TRBV5-6 - TGTGCCAGCATGGGTCAGGGCACCCACGAGCAGTACTTC CASMGQGTHEQYF
TRBJ2-7 many TRBV29-1 TRBD2 TGCAGCGTTGAAAGAGCGGGAGTCGGTGAGCAGTACTTC CSVERAGVGEQYF
TRBJ1-3 - TRBV15 TRBD1 TGTGCCACCAGCAGTACTCAGGGGGTAGGAAACACCATATATTTT CATSSTQGVGNTIYF
TRBJ2-2 many TRBV11-3 TRBD1 TGTGCCAGCAGCTCGACGGACAGGGGGCGGAGCGGGGAGCTGTTTTTT CASSSTDRGRSGELFF
TRBJ1-6 many TRBV7-2 TRBD1 TGTGCCAGCAGCTTGCAGGGGGCGGTTGATTCACCCCTCCACTTT CASSLQGAVDSPLHF
TRBJ2-3 many TRBV4-3 TRBD2 TGCGCCAGCAGCCAAGAAAGAGCGGGAGGGGCGGATACGCAGTATTTT CASSQERAGGADTQYF
TRBJ2-1 many TRBV12-3/TRBV12-4 TRBD2 TGTGCCAGCAGTTTGGGGACTAGCGGGAGAATCGGCAATGAGCAGTTCTTC CASSLGTSGRIGNEQFF
TRBJ1-5 - TRBV19 - TGTGCCAGTAGTAAAAGGACGGCGGAAAATCAGCCCCAGCATTTT CASSKRTAENQPQHF
TRBJ1-4 many TRBV7-9 - TGTGCCAGCAGCTTAGTCGGGGGGAACGAAAAACTGTTTTTT CASSLVGGNEKLFF
TRBJ2-7 many TRBV24-1 TRBD2 TGTGCCACCAGTGACCGTGCCGGGACTAGCGGGACCCCTCTCTACGAGCAGTACTTC CATSDRAGTSGTPLYEQYF
TRBJ1-4 - TRBV20-1 TRBD1 TGCAGTGCTCTTATCGGACAGGGGGTCGGTGAAAAACTGTTTTTT CSALIGQGVGEKLFF
TRBJ1-1 - TRBV2 - TGTGCCAGCGAAGCAGGGAGGAGACATATGAACACTGAAGCTTTCTTT CASEAGRRHMNTEAFF
TRBJ2-5 - TRBV6-2/TRBV6-3 TRBD2 TGTGCCAGCAGTTACGCTCCGCTAGCGGGGGTCCAAGAGACCCAGTACTTC CASSYAPLAGVQETQYF
TRBJ1-3 once TRBV6-5 - TGTGCCAGCAGAGACTTAAACGGGGACGGATCTGGAAACACCATATATTTT CASRDLNGDGSGNTIYF
TRBJ2-3 many TRBV20-1 - TGCAGTGCTAGAGCGGGGCCGGGTACGCAGTATTTT CSARAGPGTQYF
TRBJ2-7 many TRBV2 TRBD2 TGTGCCAGTCGGGGGGGCGGGGACGAGCAGTACTTC CASRGGGDEQYF
TRBJ2-1 many TRBV20-1 - TGCAGTGCTGAGGACATGAACAACAATGAGCAGTTCTTC CSAEDMNNNEQFF
TRBJ2-7 few TRBV18 - TGTGCCAGCTCACGGGAGGCGGACGAGCAGTACTTC CASSREADEQYF
TRBJ2-3 once TRBV19 - TGTGCCTGGAGGGGGGGATCAGGGCGAACTAGCACAGATACGCAGTATTTT CAWRGGSGRTSTDTQYF
TRBJ1-5 many TRBV19 - TGTGCCAGTAGTACTCGACAGGGCAATCAGCCCCAGCATTTT CASSTRQGNQPQHF
TRBJ2-1 - TRBV7-2 TRBD2 TGTGCCAGCAGCCAGGGGACTAGCGGGAGCTCTGAGCAGTTCTTC CASSQGTSGSSEQFF
TRBJ1-3 many TRBV11-2 TRBD1 TGTGCCAGCAGCTTAGAGCGGGGACAGAGGATACACTCTGGAAACACCATATATTTT CASSLERGQRIHSGNTIYF
TRBJ2-2 many TRBV19 TRBD2 TGTGCCAGTAGTACTGGACTAGCGGGGCGTTCGAACACCGGGGAGCTGTTTTTT CASSTGLAGRSNTGELFF
TRBJ2-5 many TRBV19 TRBD2 TGTGCCAGTACCGCCTCCGGGACTAGCGGAGAGACCCAGTACTTC CASTASGTSGETQYF
TRBJ2-4 few TRBV19 TRBD2 TGTGCCAGTAGTACGATGGGACTAGCGGTGCGTGAGGGGGCCAAAAACATTCAGTACTTC CASSTMGLAVREGAKNIQYF
TRBJ2-2 - TRBV9 TRBD1 TGTGCCAGCAGCCGGCGGGACAGGGGGGGGGTCAACACCGGGGAGCTGTTTTTT CASSRRDRGGVNTGELFF
TRBJ2-3 many TRBV6-1 - TGTGCCAGCATAGAGTTGGTCTATCGTGTTGGGGATACGCAGTATTTT CASIELVYRVGDTQYF
TRBJ2-5 many TRBV9 TRBD2 TGTGCCAGCAGCGAGGGACTAGCGCAAAAAGAGACCCAGTACTTC CASSEGLAQKETQYF
TRBJ2-1 - TRBV10-3 TRBD2 TGTGCTAGAGATGCGCGGGCGGGAGTAAATGAGCAGTTCTTC CARDARAGVNEQFF
TRBJ1-2 many TRBV2 TRBD1 TGTGCCAGCAGTGTCGGGACAGGGGGAATCTATGGCTACACCTTC CASSVGTGGIYGYTF
TRBJ2-1 many TRBV10-3 TRBD2 TGTGCCATCAGTTCTAGCGGGAGCTCCTACAATGAGCAGTTCTTC CAISSSGSSYNEQFF
TRBJ1-3 - TRBV4-1 - TGCGCCAGCAGCCAAGCGGCCGCTGGAAACACCATATATTTT CASSQAAAGNTIYF